The TCR beta chain under discussion was sequenced for a study of CD8+ T cells in alopecia areata listed by TCRdb under 2018. Regarding the research as a whole: Treated patients were enrolled in an open-label pilot trial of oral tofacitinib at 5 to 10 mg twice daily for moderate-to-severe alopecia areata. Patients received tofacitinib for 6 to 18 months and were then followed off drug for 6 months to check for delayed response and recurrence. To study T cell clonal expansion in alopecia areata, the researchers applied high-throughput TCRbeta sequencing to both the C3H/HeJ mouse model and human patients. In humans, TCRbeta sequencing was performed on scalp tissue and on sorted CD4+ and CD8+ peripheral blood T cells from healthy controls and from patients with patchy or totalis/universalis alopecia areata. Biopsies were taken from tofacitinib-treated patients at baseline and again at 4 and 24 weeks into treatment, and several of those patients also had a later scalp biopsy. Clonality in the scalp was compared among normal scalp (n=4), patchy alopecia areata scalp (n=8), and alopecia totalis/universalis scalp (n=8). RNA was obtained with the PAXgene miRNA kit for fixed scalp, the miRNeasy kit for PBMCs, and the RNeasy kit for mouse skin. immunoSEQ multiplex PCR using 35 Vbeta forward primers and 13 Jbeta reverse primers was used to amplify TCRbeta CDR3 regions.

What the research found in general, with its limitations: TCR sequences shared between patients were less clear than in mice, possibly partly because of HLA diversity in the patient population. Scalp TCR repertoire analysis is complicated because resident alphabeta T cells in normal human skin are also sequenced, whereas mouse skin is dominated by gammadelta T cells. Lesional scalp, especially in alopecia totalis/universalis, showed higher clonality and more expanded CD8+ clones than normal scalp, suggesting antigenic drive.

Lesional scalp punch biopsies and peripheral blood were obtained from alopecia areata patients. After PBMCs were isolated by density centrifugation and stained for CD3, CD4 and CD8, a FACSAria was used to sort CD4+ and CD8+ T cells. Library prep was done by the immunoSEQ multiplex PCR assay. RNA was extracted from all samples and reverse transcribed into cDNA, which served as template for TCR sequencing. SuperScript III was used for first-strand cDNA synthesis, primed with a 2:1 mix of oligo-dT and random hexamers. A synthetic immune receptor repertoire was used to assess amplification bias, and residual bias was removed computationally. The original methods were these. Raw reads were preprocessed for error removal, and CDR3 was defined according to IMGT conventions as running from the conserved cysteine to phenylalanine. Clonality was calculated as 1 minus Shannon entropy normalized by log2 of the number of productive unique TCRs. Whether scalp clones were CD4 or CD8 was inferred by matching scalp TCRbeta sequences against CD4 and CD8 repertoires sorted from blood. Not all clones reach the TCRdb copy of this immuneACCESS table, which keeps in-frame sequences only. Checked studies attribute under half of the gap to unresolved V genes and leave the rest unexplained. The D gene and trimming were derived from the DNA, and the V and J assignments and clone size from that table. Recorded for this sample are fewer than 100,000 clones; 35% to 50% of them occurred a single time. The ten biggest clones cover about 0.79% of the sample.

In the case of this clone: It lacks a known antigen. Base qualities are missing; no much larger clone stands one base away.

CDR1 MGHDK and CDR2 SYGVNS are derived from the germline V gene. The CDR3 numbers 17 residues from cysteine through phenylalanine. The entry retains the CDR3 DNA only, 51 bases that are in frame from base 1. The V end gives up 3 bases and the J end 5 bases, leaving 12 bases in the junction not matched to a gene. Source material: CD4+ T cells sorted from blood. The receptor was isolated from a human donor with alopecia areata. Recombination connected TRBV25-1 to TRBJ2-2, and 7 junction bases match TRBD2. The CDR3 reads CASSDWGGGVDTGELFF. Read as DNA, the sequence is TGTGCCAGCAGTGATTGGGGCGGGGGAGTGGATACCGGGGAGCTGTTTTTT.